The 20 T cell receptor beta chains below were found in one sample sequenced in a study of blood T cell repertoires in COVID-19. Data came from immunoSEQ multiplex PCR; TCRdb stores just in-frame clones and leaves some out. Among fewer than 9,000 clones, less than 85% were seen once, and the ten largest hold over 15%. Input material: peripheral blood. Source of these receptors: a human donor with active COVID-19. The donor label of this sample is uncertain.

CDR3 sequence reads: CASSGEGGQETNEKLFF. The CDR3 coding sequence is TGTGCCAGCAGCGGGGAAGGGGGACAAGAAACTAATGAAAAACTGTTTTTT. The chain joins TRBV9 to TRBJ1-4; D may be TRBD1 (6 bases). V gave up 3 bases and J gave up 1 base, with 16 bases separating them. The CDR3 covers 17 residues. Germline lookup yields CDR1 SGDLS and CDR2 YYNGEE.

This chain links TRBV21-1 with TRBJ1-2; TRBD1 is the table's D call, not checked against the DNA. TRBV21-1 is assigned pseudogene status. The CDR3 contains 12 residues. The chain's CDR3 is CASTLRQGPYTF. CDR3 DNA sequence: TGTGCCAGCACCCTCCGACAGGGGCCCTACACCTTC.

The J gene is TRBJ2-1, the V gene TRBV27; D is possibly TRBD2 (5 bases). This CDR3 has 12 amino acids. Germline-derived CDR1 and CDR2 are MNHEY and SMNVEV (reference sequence). Deletions cut 5 bases from V and 7 bases from J, with 9 bases between. CDR3 region: CASSGGENEQFF. The CDR3 DNA reads TGTGCCAGCAGTGGAGGAGAGAATGAGCAGTTCTTC.

V is TRBV27 and J is TRBJ2-3, with D uncertain. The CDR3 extends over 15 amino acids. Trimming left V 5 bases short and J 1 base short, with 13 bases between. Germline assignment: CDR1 MNHEY and CDR2 SMNVEV (reference sequence). CDR3 DNA: TGTGCCAGCAGTCCAATCGATCGGGGCACAGATACGCAGTATTTT. Translated: CASSPIDRGTDTQYF.

The gene calls are TRBV30 and TRBJ1-4; maybe TRBD1 (5 bases). Germline V lookup: CDR1 GTSNPN, CDR2 SVGIG (reference sequence). V was trimmed by 4 bases and J by 4 bases, leaving 10 bases between them. This CDR3 comprises 13 residues. CDR3 sequence reads: CAWNGGGNEKLFF. CDR3 DNA sequence: TGTGCCTGGAATGGGGGAGGTAATGAAAAACTGTTTTTT.

This clone was seen only once. This chain joins TRBV10-1 and TRBJ2-3; TRBD2 aligns across 9 bases. V shed 3 bases, J shed 6 bases, and the junction held 7 bases outside the gene matches. CDR3 length: 15 residues. Germline CDR1 WNHNN, CDR2 SYGVQD (reference sequence). CDR3 in DNA: TGCGCCAGCAGTGAATCCACTAGCGGGCCGGATACGCAGTATTTT. Translation gives CASSESTSGPDTQYF.

The genes are TRBV28 and TRBJ1-2, with a tentative D call TRBD1 (6 bases). The length of the CDR3 is 12 residues. Looked up from germline, CDR1 is MDHEN and CDR2 is SYDVKM. Trimming removed 8 bases at V and 2 bases at J, with 9 bases between. DNA of the CDR3: TGTGCCAGCGCCGGACAGAACTATGGCTACACCTTC. This translates into CASAGQNYGYTF.

The V call is TRBV3-1 (or the pseudogene TRBV3-2), the J call TRBJ2-7; D remains unclear. The V gene's germline CDR1 is LGHDT and CDR2 YNNKEL (reference sequence). With 5 bases removed from V and 1 base from J, the gap between germline ends came to 3 bases. The CDR3 length is 11 residues. The CDR3: CASSYSYEQYF. CDR3 in DNA: TGTGCCAGCAGCTATTCCTACGAGCAGTACTTC.

This sequence joins TRBV4-2 and TRBJ2-7; D unclear. V was shortened by 1 base and J by 0 bases, with 10 bases between the two germline ends. The CDR3 sequence is 15 residues long. The V gene's germline CDR1 is LGHNA and CDR2 YNFKEQ. DNA for the CDR3: TGTGCCAGCAGCCAAGCCGGGTTTAGCTCCTACGAGCAGTACTTC. This encodes CASSQAGFSSYEQYF.

The chain couples TRBV27 to TRBJ2-1; TRBD2 matches 8 bases. This CDR3 spans 13 amino acids. CDR1 is MNHEY and CDR2 is SMNVEV in the germline V gene (reference sequence). V was clipped by 6 bases and J by 6 bases; unmatched bases: 4. In DNA form, the CDR3 reads TGTGCCAGCAGCTGGACTAGCACCAATGAGCAGTTCTTC. Translated: CASSWTSTNEQFF.

The chain couples TRBV7-2 to TRBJ2-6; 8 nucleotides agree with TRBD1. Trimming at V came to 6 bases and at J to 3 bases, leaving 7 bases not matched to a gene. The CDR3 loop spans 16 amino acids. The germline V gene encodes CDR1 SGHTA and CDR2 FQGNSA. The CDR3 protein is CASRPRGRSGANVLTF. The CDR3 DNA follows: TGTGCCAGCAGGCCCAGGGGGCGCAGTGGGGCCAACGTCCTGACTTTC. The full variable domain, rest sourced from reference TRBV7-2 and TRBJ2-6, is GAGVSQSPSNKVTEKGKDVELRCDPISGHTALYWYRQSLGQGLEFLIYFQGNSAPDKSGLPSDRFSAERTGGSVSTLTIQRTQQEDSAVYLCASRPRGRSGANVLTFGAGSRLTVL.

V gene TRBV30 combines with J gene TRBJ2-1; 7 bases are shared with TRBD1. The J segment lost 8 bases and the V segment lost 4 bases, leaving 8 bases of the junction unmatched. Germline CDR1 GTSNPN, CDR2 SVGIG (reference sequence). The CDR3 runs 13 residues. The CDR3 bases are TGTGCCTGGACCCCCGACAGGGACCATGAGCAGTTCTTC. Its translation: CAWTPDRDHEQFF.

This clone has only a few counts. V is TRBV3-1 (or the pseudogene TRBV3-2) and J is TRBJ2-4, with TRBD1 matching over 9 bases. This CDR3 region has 17 residues. V gave up 1 base and J gave up 8 bases; unmatched junction bases: 12. CDR1 is LGHDT and CDR2 is YNNKEL in the germline V gene (reference sequence). The CDR3 loop is CASSQATTGDRVDIQYF. CDR3 coding DNA: TGTGCCAGCAGCCAAGCCACGACCGGGGACAGGGTAGACATTCAGTACTTC.

CDR3 nucleotide sequence: TGTGCCAGCAGCCAAACAGGGGGCGCAAAGAACTATGGCTACACCTTC. It codes for CASSQTGGAKNYGYTF. The V call is TRBV3-1 (or the pseudogene TRBV3-2), the J call TRBJ1-2; 9 positions agree with TRBD1. Germline V CDR1 and CDR2: LGHDT, YNNKEL (reference sequence). CDR3 length: 16 amino acids. V shed 2 bases and J 2 bases; nucleotides not matched to a gene: 6.

The chain is built from TRBV5-4 and TRBJ2-1; 16 bases line up with TRBD2. Trimming at V came to 5 bases and at J to 7 bases, leaving 3 bases not matched to a gene. Germline loops: CDR1 SGHNT, CDR2 YYREEE (reference sequence). This CDR3 is 15 amino acids long. CDR3 protein: CASRGLAGGSNEQFF. DNA for the CDR3: TGTGCCAGCAGGGGACTAGCGGGAGGGTCGAATGAGCAGTTCTTC.

This chain connects TRBV20-1 to TRBJ1-1; D gene uncertain. The germline V gene encodes CDR1 DFQATT and CDR2 SNEGSKA (reference sequence). Trimming left V 3 bases short and J 0 bases short, with 17 bases between. The CDR3 has 16 residues. CDR3 sequence reads: CSASLGGKYMNTEAFF. DNA for the CDR3: TGCAGTGCTAGTTTGGGAGGGAAGTACATGAACACTGAAGCTTTCTTT.

The DNA of the CDR3 is TGTGCCAGCAGCCCCCTACTAGCGGCCAACTACGAGCAGTACTTC. This codes for CASSPLLAANYEQYF. The chain links TRBV6-2 or TRBV6-3 to TRBJ2-7; 8 bases are shared with TRBD2. The V gene's germline CDR1 is MNHEY and CDR2 SVGEGT. The ends lost 6 bases at V and 3 bases at J; junction bases unmatched: 10. The CDR3 has 15 residues.

Only one count was recorded for this clone. The chain links TRBV5-6 to TRBJ2-5; D is ambiguous. Looked up from germline, CDR1 is SGHDT and CDR2 is YYEEEE. The CDR3 extends over 15 amino acids. V lost 0 bases and J lost 0, with 9 bases in between. CDR3 bases: TGTGCCAGCAGCTTGGCGGCAGACTACCAAGAGACCCAGTACTTC. Its protein product is CASSLAADYQETQYF. Supplemented by reference TRBV5-6 and TRBJ2-5, the full variable domain reads DAGVTQSPTHLIKTRGQQVTLRCSPKSGHDTVSWYQQALGQGPQFIFQYYEEEERQRGNFPDRFSGHQFPNYSSELNVNALLLGDSALYLCASSLAADYQETQYFGPGTRLLVL.

This chain connects TRBV10-2 to TRBJ1-5, with D unresolved. CDR3 length: 14 amino acids. V was clipped by 2 bases and J by 6 bases, with 11 bases between them. Germline V gives CDR1 WSHSY, CDR2 SAAADI. The CDR3 spells CASSESGLRQPQHF. The CDR3 DNA is TGCGCCAGCAGTGAGAGCGGGCTTCGTCAGCCCCAGCATTTT.

The chain combines TRBV19 with TRBJ1-5; a possible D gene is TRBD1 (5 bases). The CDR3 loop spans 15 amino acids. Germline CDR1 LNHDA, CDR2 SQIVND (reference sequence). Trimming removed 3 bases from V and 3 bases from J, with 12 bases in between. The CDR3 region has the DNA TGTGCCAGTAGTATCGCCCCAGGGAACAATCAGCCCCAGCATTTT. Translation: CASSIAPGNNQPQHF.